The source of this T cell receptor (beta chain) is a study of blood T cells in healthy people across ages. The ends lost 7 bases at V and 3 bases at J; junction bases unmatched: 6. The CDR3 totals 13 residues. Germline CDR1 MNHEY, CDR2 SVGEGT. This clonotype has more than one count but fewer than ten. Alongside a J-beta primer mix, a sample-barcoded 5' primer served in a second PCR lasting roughly 6 to 12 cycles. From the 5' RACE reads, TCRdb called clonotypes with MiXCR, one entry per CDR3 protein. The sample contains 1.5 million to 1.8 million distinct CDR3 sequences, less than 45% of which appear only once.

The clonotype originates from a woman in her late teens or twenties in good health. Sequencing used blood. The genes are TRBV6-2 or TRBV6-3 and TRBJ2-7; TRBD1 aligns across 7 bases. CDR3 DNA: TGTGCCAGCACCCTGGGACAGTTCTACGAGCAGTACTTC. It specifies CASTLGQFYEQYF.